The T cell receptor (gamma chain) under discussion was sequenced for a study of intestinal T cells in coeliac disease (dated by TCRdb to about 2020). General notes on the study: Coeliac patients were much younger than controls, with mean ages of about 15 versus 50 years in the TRG cohort. In the TCR-delta (TRD) cohort, there were duodenal biopsies from 11 coeliac disease patients and 11 non-coeliac controls. Duodenal biopsies from some 30 coeliac disease patients and 21 non-coeliac controls made up a second, larger TCR-gamma (TRG) cohort. General conclusions and limits of the study: FFPE-derived DNA was found to be relatively degraded, and loss of a proportion of TCR sequences in each sample was likely caused by this degradation. There was no way to tell repeated CDR3 amino acid sequences apart from PCR duplicates. Coeliac and control groups differed significantly in age, although an age-split analysis did not yield significant classification. In training, clustering based on TRD kmers put every one of the 22 biopsies in the right class, and the leave-one-out accuracy was reported as 91%. Of around 54 biopsies, 51 (roughly 94%) were correctly classified by TRG clustering, which had a reported leave-one-out accuracy of about 87%.

Library construction relied on multiplex PCR. For sequencing, an Ion Torrent PGM was employed. TRG repertoires were amplified from 200 ng of biopsy DNA with the LymphoTrack kit, in which Illumina adapters are carried by the primers. TRG amplicons were purified with AMPure XP beads, quantified on a 2100 Bioanalyzer, and pooled equimolarly. Sequencing of TRG libraries was performed on an Ion PGM instrument. As for the authors' bioinformatics: FastX discarded any read in which over 10% of nucleotides had a quality score below the third quartile for that patient. IMGT/HighV-QUEST was used to align reads in order to assign V, D and J genes, locate CDR3 regions and judge functionality. After the sequences were translated into amino acids, every sequence predicted to be non-functional was thrown out. CDR3s were split into kmers with and without positional annotation, PCA was performed on kmer frequencies, and samples were clustered using all 1023 combinations of PCs 1-10. Classification was validated by leave-one-out cross-validation, re-optimising parameters on the remaining samples each time. Shannon diversity was calculated with the vegan R package from repeated random subsamples, each the size of the lowest read count. With CATT, TCRdb called clones again from the public reads; duplicate DNA rows were later joined. These V and J calls rely on TCRdb rather than the paper's analysis. The sample data list hundreds of gamma-chain clones, and more than 55% of these were observed just once. In total, the top ten clones hold 26% of the sample.

About this clone: It has no known antigen specificity. There are no base qualities to consult, and no much larger clone falls within one base.

For each case, genomic DNA was isolated from ten 5-um FFPE scrolls with the QIAamp DNA FFPE tissue kit. To test whether coeliac disease can be classified from the TCR repertoire, the study used fully anonymised formalin-fixed paraffin-embedded duodenal biopsies that were not needed for diagnosis. The controls had upper endoscopy for reflux, dyspepsia or gastritis, and there was no clinical or histological suspicion of coeliac disease in any of the controls. Its CDR3 holds 14 amino acids, cysteine through phenylalanine. This entry keeps only the CDR3 DNA: 42 bases, framed from base 1. Compared with germline, V lacks 11 bases and J lacks 3 bases; bases without a gene match: 14.

The chain is encoded by TRGV10 joined to TRGJ1 or TRGJ2. TRGV10 is filed as an ORF, its function uncertain. The sequence came from a human donor who served as a control with a normal duodenal biopsy, not a healthy volunteer. The sample taken for sequencing was a duodenal biopsy. The CDR3 amino acid sequence is: CAAVGAVTYYKKLF. In nucleotides, the sequence is TGTGCTGCGGTGGGAGCCGTCACTTATTATAAGAAACTCTTT.